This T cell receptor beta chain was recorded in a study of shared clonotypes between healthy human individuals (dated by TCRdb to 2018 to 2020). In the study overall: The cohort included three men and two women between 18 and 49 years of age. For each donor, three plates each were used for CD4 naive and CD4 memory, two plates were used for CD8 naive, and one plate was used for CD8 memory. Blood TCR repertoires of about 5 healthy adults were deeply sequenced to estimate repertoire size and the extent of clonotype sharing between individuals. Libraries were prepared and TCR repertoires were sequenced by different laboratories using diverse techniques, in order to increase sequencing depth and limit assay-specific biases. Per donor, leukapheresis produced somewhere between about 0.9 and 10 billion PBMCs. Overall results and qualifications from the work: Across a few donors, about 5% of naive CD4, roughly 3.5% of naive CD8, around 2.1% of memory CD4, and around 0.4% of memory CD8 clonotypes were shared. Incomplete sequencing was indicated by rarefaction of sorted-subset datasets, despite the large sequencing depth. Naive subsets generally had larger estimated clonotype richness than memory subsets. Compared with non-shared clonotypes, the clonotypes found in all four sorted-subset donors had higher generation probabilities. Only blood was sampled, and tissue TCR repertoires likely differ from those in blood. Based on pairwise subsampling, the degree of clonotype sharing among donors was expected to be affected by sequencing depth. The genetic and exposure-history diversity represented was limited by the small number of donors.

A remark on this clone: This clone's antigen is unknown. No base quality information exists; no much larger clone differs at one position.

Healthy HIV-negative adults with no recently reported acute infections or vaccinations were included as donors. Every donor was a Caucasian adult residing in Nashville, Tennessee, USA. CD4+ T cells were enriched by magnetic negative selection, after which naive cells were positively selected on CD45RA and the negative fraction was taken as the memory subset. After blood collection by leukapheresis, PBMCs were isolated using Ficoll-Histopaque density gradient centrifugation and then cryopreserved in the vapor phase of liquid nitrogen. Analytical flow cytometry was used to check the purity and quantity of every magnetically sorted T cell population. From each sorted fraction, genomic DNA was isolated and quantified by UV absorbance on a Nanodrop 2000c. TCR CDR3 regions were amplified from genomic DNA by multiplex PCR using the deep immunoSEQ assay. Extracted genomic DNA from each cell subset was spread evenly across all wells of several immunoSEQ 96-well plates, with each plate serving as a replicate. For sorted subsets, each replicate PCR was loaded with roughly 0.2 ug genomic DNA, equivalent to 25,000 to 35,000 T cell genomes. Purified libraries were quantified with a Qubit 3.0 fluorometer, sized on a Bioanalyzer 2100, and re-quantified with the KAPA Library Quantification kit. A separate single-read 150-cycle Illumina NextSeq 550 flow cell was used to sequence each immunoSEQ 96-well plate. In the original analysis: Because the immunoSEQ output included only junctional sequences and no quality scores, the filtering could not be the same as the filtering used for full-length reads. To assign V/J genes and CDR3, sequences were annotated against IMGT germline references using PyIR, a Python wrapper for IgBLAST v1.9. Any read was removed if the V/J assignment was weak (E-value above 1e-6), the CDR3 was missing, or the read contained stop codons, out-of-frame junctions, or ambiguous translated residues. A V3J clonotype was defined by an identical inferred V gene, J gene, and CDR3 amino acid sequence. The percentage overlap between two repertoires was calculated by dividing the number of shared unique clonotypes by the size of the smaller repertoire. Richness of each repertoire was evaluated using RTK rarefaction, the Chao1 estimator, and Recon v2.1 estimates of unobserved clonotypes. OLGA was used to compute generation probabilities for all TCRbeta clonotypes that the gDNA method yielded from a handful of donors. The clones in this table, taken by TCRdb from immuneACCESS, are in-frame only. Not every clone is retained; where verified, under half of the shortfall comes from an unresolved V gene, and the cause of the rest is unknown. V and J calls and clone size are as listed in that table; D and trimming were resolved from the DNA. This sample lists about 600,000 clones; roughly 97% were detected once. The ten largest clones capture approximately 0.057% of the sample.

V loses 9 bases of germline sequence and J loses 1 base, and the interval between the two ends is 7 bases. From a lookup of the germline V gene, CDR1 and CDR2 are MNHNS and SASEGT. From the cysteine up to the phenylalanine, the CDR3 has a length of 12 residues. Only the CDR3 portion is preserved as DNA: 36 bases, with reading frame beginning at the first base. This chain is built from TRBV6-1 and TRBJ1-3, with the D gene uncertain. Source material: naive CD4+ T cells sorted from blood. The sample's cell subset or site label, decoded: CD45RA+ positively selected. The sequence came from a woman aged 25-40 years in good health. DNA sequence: TGTGCCAGTTCACAATCTGGAAACACCATATATTTT. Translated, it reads CASSQSGNTIYF.